Each of the 20 T cell receptor beta chains below was sequenced from the same sample in a study of T cell responses to AZD1222 COVID-19 vaccine. Here immunoSEQ multiplex PCR was the method, and the copy in TCRdb shows in-frame clones only, minus some. The sample includes 150,000 to 180,000 clones, about 88% of them seen just once. Sequencing used peripheral blood, obtained on day 0 of AZD1222 vaccination. The receptors shown here come from an adult in good health.

The CDR3 sequence is CASSLGGAQPQHF. The CDR3 DNA is TGTGCCAGCAGTTTAGGGGGGGCTCAGCCCCAGCATTTT. This sequence joins TRBV12-3 or TRBV12-4 and TRBJ1-5; D is perhaps TRBD1 (6 bases). V gave up 1 base and J gave up 6 bases, with 7 bases separating them. The CDR3 has 13 amino acids.

The chain uses TRBV7-2 and TRBJ2-3, with D maybe TRBD2 (6 bases). Germline V gene sequence: CDR1 SGHTA, CDR2 FQGNSA. V was trimmed by 3 bases and J by 2 bases, leaving 6 bases between them. This CDR3 has 13 amino acids. The CDR3 sequence: CASSLDYTDTQYF. The CDR3 DNA is TGTGCCAGCAGCTTGGACTACACAGATACGCAGTATTTT.

The chain combines TRBV11-3 with TRBJ1-4, with 7 bases aligning to TRBD1. This CDR3 is built from 18 residues. Germline CDR1 SGHNT, CDR2 YENEEA. V was clipped by 5 bases and J by 0 bases; unmatched bases: 12. CDR3 region: CASSLTTGLVATNEKLFF. As DNA, the CDR3 is TGTGCCAGCAGCCTAACGACAGGGCTGGTTGCAACTAATGAAAAACTGTTTTTT. Full variable domain (missing parts from reference TRBV11-3 and TRBJ1-4): EAGVVQSPRYKIIEKKQPVAFWCNPISGHNTLYWYLQNLGQGPELLIRYENEEAVDDSQLPKDRFSAERLKGVDSTLKIQPAELGDSAVYLCASSLTTGLVATNEKLFFGSGTQLSVL.

V is TRBV18 and J is TRBJ2-7; perhaps TRBD2 as D (6 bases). The CDR3 length is 13 residues. Trimming shortened V by 7 bases and J by 4 bases, and 14 bases separated the two germline ends. Looked up from germline, CDR1 is KGHSH and CDR2 is LQKENI. CDR3 nucleotides: TGTGCCAGCTATGACGGGAGTGGTTACGAGCAGTACTTC. Protein sequence: CASYDGSGYEQYF.

The chain couples TRBV12-2 to TRBJ2-7; TRBD2 is taken as the D call from the table, unchecked against the DNA. TRBV12-2 is given as a pseudogene. This CDR3 comprises 14 residues. The CDR3 loop is CASRWGGASYEQYF. The CDR3 nucleotides read TGTGCAAGTCGGTGGGGCGGGGCCTCCTACGAGCAGTACTTC.

This chain connects TRBV5-1 to TRBJ1-1; D call uncertain. The V gene's germline CDR1 is SGHRS and CDR2 YFSETQ. CDR3 size: 16 residues. Trimming pared 4 bases from V and 1 base from J, leaving 17 bases between. The CDR3 loop is CASSPVRLQSNTEAFF. The CDR3 region has the DNA TGCGCCAGCAGCCCGGTTCGATTGCAGTCGAACACTGAAGCTTTCTTT.

The V gene is TRBV9, the J gene TRBJ1-1; D unclear. Germline CDR1 and CDR2: SGDLS and YYNGEE. Between the trimmed V and J ends, which lost 4 bases and 0 bases, there was a span of 13 bases. This CDR3 is 15 amino acids long. DNA for the CDR3: TGTGCCAGCAGCTTCGGGGAGGGCATGAACACTGAAGCTTTCTTT. This encodes CASSFGEGMNTEAFF.

The V gene is TRBV24-1, the J gene TRBJ1-2, with D tentatively TRBD1 (5 bases). CDR1 KGHDR and CDR2 SFDVKD come from the germline V gene. V lost 0 bases, J lost 6 bases, and 7 bases lay in between. The length of the CDR3 is 13 residues. The CDR3 DNA is TGTGCCACCAGTGATTTGGCACAGGATGGCTACACCTTC. As protein: CATSDLAQDGYTF.

This rearrangement joins TRBV5-1 to TRBJ2-3; perhaps TRBD1 as D (6 bases). Germline CDR1 is SGHRS and CDR2 is YFSETQ. The CDR3 loop spans 16 amino acids. V lost 4 bases to trimming and J lost 6 bases, with 21 bases between them. As DNA, the CDR3 is TGCGCCAGCAGCCCGGGCCCACAGGGTCCAACGGATACGCAGTATTTT. This encodes CASSPGPQGPTDTQYF.

The chain joins TRBV6-6 to TRBJ1-2; 7 bases line up with TRBD1. The CDR3 is 16 residues long. Trimming cost V 6 bases and J 2 bases; bases outside gene matches: 12. Looked up from germline, CDR1 is MNHNY and CDR2 is SVGAGI (reference sequence). CDR3 sequence reads: CASRRTDREHNYGYTF. The CDR3 nucleotides read TGTGCCAGCAGGCGGACCGACAGGGAGCACAACTATGGCTACACCTTC.

V is TRBV4-1 and J is TRBJ1-1; possible D gene TRBD1, 5 bases. Germline lookup yields CDR1 MGHRA and CDR2 YSYEKL. The CDR3 extends over 14 amino acids. Trimming pared 4 bases from V and 8 bases from J, leaving 17 bases between. In nucleotides, the CDR3 is TGCGCCAGCAGCCGCGTCCGGGACGCGGAAGAAGCTTTCTTT. This sequence encodes CASSRVRDAEEAFF.

This chain connects TRBV30 to TRBJ1-2; tentative D call: TRBD1 (5 bases). Germline-derived CDR1 and CDR2 are GTSNPN and SVGIG (reference sequence). This CDR3 has 14 residues. The germline V and J ends were trimmed by 0 bases and 4 bases, with 12 bases remaining between them. The CDR3 loop reads CAWSVGELLYGYTF. The CDR3 DNA is TGTGCCTGGAGTGTAGGGGAACTACTCTATGGCTACACCTTC. The entire variable domain, with the rest obtained from reference TRBV30 and TRBJ1-2, is as follows: SQTIHQWPATLVQPVGSPLSLECTVEGTSNPNLYWYRQAAGRGLQLLFYSVGIGQISSEVPQNLSASRPQDRQFILSSKKLLLSDSGFYLCAWSVGELLYGYTFGSGTRLTVV.

The CDR3 spells CASSSRQGYEQYF. CDR3 DNA: TGTGCCAGCAGCTCCCGACAGGGCTACGAGCAGTACTTC. V usage is TRBV13 and J usage is TRBJ2-7; 7 bases fit TRBD1. The CDR3 totals 13 residues. The V segment lost 4 bases and the J segment 3 bases; nucleotides outside the gene matches: 3. CDR1 and CDR2 (germline): PRHDT, FYEKMQ (reference sequence).

V is TRBV7-9 and J is TRBJ1-2, with D perhaps matching TRBD1 (6 bases). CDR1 and CDR2 (germline): SEHNR, FQNEAQ (reference sequence). The length of the CDR3 is 13 residues. With 3 bases removed from V and 5 bases from J, the gap between germline ends came to 10 bases. CDR3 in amino acids: CASSFLQGYGYTF. CDR3 sequence (DNA): TGTGCCAGCAGCTTCCTACAGGGATATGGCTACACCTTC.

The rearrangement joins TRBV7-8 to TRBJ1-1, with TRBD1 identical over 8 bases. Trimming at V came to 2 bases and at J to 3 bases, leaving 8 bases not matched to a gene. There are 16 residues in the CDR3. Germline V gene data show CDR1 as SGHVS and CDR2 as FQNEAQ. The CDR3 DNA follows: TGTGCCAGCAGCTTACTTACAGGGGGAATGCACACTGAAGCTTTCTTT. This sequence encodes CASSLLTGGMHTEAFF.

The chain employs TRBV10-3 and TRBJ1-1, with 9 bases fitting TRBD1. The V gene end was trimmed by 6 bases and the J gene end by 8 bases; junction bases not matched to a gene: 7. Per the germline V gene, CDR1 is ENHRY and CDR2 is SYGVKD. The CDR3 has 13 residues. The DNA of the CDR3 is TGTGCCATCAGCTCGGGACAGGGCATCGAAGCTTTCTTT. Translation gives CAISSGQGIEAFF.

The V and J genes are TRBV30 and TRBJ1-3; D uncertain. Trimming cost V 3 bases and J 8 bases, with 8 bases left between them. CDR1 is GTSNPN and CDR2 is SVGIG in the germline V gene (reference sequence). The length of the CDR3 is 11 residues. The CDR3 coding sequence is TGTGCCTGGAGGCGGCACGACACCATATATTTT. This sequence encodes CAWRRHDTIYF. The whole variable domain, filled in from reference TRBV30 and TRBJ1-3, reads SQTIHQWPATLVQPVGSPLSLECTVEGTSNPNLYWYRQAAGRGLQLLFYSVGIGQISSEVPQNLSASRPQDRQFILSSKKLLLSDSGFYLCAWRRHDTIYFGEGSWLTVV.

The CDR3 coding sequence is TGTGCCAGCAGTGGGGACAGGACCTACGAGCAGTACTTC. This sequence encodes CASSGDRTYEQYF. V and J are TRBV25-1 and TRBJ2-7, with TRBD1 matching 8 bases. Per the germline V gene, CDR1 is MGHDK and CDR2 is SYGVNS. The V and J ends lost 4 bases and 2 bases, in that order; junction bases with no gene match: 1. The CDR3 consists of 13 residues.

The chain recombines TRBV5-1 with TRBJ1-6; D is uncertain. Per the germline V gene, CDR1 is SGHRS and CDR2 is YFSETQ. There are 15 residues in the CDR3. Trimming took 3 bases from V and 6 from J, leaving 13 bases between them. CDR3 region: CASSWRSEVNSPLHF. The CDR3 DNA reads as TGCGCCAGCAGCTGGAGGTCAGAAGTTAATTCACCCCTCCACTTT.

V gene TRBV7-2 combines with J gene TRBJ1-2; D not resolved. Germline loops: CDR1 SGHTA, CDR2 FQGNSA. The length of the CDR3 is 14 residues. The V and J ends lost 2 bases and 6 bases respectively, with 13 bases between them. The CDR3 here is CASSLKVSIHGYTF. In DNA form, the CDR3 reads TGTGCCAGCAGCTTAAAGGTATCAATCCATGGCTACACCTTC.